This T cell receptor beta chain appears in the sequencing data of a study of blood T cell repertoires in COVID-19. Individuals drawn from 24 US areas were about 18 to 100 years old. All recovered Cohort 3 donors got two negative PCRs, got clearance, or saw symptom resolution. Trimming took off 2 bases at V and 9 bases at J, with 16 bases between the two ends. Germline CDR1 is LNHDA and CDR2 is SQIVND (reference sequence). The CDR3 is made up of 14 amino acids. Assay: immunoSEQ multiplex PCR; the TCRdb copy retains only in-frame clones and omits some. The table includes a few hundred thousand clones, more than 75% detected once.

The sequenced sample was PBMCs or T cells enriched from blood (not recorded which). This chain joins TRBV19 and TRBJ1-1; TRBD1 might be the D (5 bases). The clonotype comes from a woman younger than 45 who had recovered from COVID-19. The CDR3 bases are TGTGCCAGTAGTATAAATGAAGGACATCAAAAAGCTTTCTTT. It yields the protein CASSINEGHQKAFF.